This TCR beta chain came from a study of blood T cell repertoires in COVID-19. Overall study context: Whether acute or convalescent, the COVID-19 samples came from the United States, Italy and Spain.

Study processing details: Using reference gene primer amplification, nucleated cell counts were estimated. Sequencing used immunoSEQ multiplex PCR; TCRdb keeps in-frame clones, though not all of them. That table supplies the V and J calls and clone size; D and trimming were determined from the DNA. The sample yields 60,000 or so clones, under 85% seen once. The germline gives CDR1 SEHNR, CDR2 FQNEAQ (reference sequence). This CDR3 region has 14 residues. Trimming at V came to 4 bases and at J to 5 bases, leaving 5 bases not matched to a gene. The chain uses TRBV7-9 and TRBJ1-5; 7 bases fit TRBD1. The sample consisted of peripheral blood. The sequence derives from a woman aged 45-59 years with active or convalescent COVID-19. The CDR3: CASSSDRPDQPQHF. CDR3 DNA: TGTGCCAGCAGCTCGGACAGGCCAGATCAGCCCCAGCATTTT.